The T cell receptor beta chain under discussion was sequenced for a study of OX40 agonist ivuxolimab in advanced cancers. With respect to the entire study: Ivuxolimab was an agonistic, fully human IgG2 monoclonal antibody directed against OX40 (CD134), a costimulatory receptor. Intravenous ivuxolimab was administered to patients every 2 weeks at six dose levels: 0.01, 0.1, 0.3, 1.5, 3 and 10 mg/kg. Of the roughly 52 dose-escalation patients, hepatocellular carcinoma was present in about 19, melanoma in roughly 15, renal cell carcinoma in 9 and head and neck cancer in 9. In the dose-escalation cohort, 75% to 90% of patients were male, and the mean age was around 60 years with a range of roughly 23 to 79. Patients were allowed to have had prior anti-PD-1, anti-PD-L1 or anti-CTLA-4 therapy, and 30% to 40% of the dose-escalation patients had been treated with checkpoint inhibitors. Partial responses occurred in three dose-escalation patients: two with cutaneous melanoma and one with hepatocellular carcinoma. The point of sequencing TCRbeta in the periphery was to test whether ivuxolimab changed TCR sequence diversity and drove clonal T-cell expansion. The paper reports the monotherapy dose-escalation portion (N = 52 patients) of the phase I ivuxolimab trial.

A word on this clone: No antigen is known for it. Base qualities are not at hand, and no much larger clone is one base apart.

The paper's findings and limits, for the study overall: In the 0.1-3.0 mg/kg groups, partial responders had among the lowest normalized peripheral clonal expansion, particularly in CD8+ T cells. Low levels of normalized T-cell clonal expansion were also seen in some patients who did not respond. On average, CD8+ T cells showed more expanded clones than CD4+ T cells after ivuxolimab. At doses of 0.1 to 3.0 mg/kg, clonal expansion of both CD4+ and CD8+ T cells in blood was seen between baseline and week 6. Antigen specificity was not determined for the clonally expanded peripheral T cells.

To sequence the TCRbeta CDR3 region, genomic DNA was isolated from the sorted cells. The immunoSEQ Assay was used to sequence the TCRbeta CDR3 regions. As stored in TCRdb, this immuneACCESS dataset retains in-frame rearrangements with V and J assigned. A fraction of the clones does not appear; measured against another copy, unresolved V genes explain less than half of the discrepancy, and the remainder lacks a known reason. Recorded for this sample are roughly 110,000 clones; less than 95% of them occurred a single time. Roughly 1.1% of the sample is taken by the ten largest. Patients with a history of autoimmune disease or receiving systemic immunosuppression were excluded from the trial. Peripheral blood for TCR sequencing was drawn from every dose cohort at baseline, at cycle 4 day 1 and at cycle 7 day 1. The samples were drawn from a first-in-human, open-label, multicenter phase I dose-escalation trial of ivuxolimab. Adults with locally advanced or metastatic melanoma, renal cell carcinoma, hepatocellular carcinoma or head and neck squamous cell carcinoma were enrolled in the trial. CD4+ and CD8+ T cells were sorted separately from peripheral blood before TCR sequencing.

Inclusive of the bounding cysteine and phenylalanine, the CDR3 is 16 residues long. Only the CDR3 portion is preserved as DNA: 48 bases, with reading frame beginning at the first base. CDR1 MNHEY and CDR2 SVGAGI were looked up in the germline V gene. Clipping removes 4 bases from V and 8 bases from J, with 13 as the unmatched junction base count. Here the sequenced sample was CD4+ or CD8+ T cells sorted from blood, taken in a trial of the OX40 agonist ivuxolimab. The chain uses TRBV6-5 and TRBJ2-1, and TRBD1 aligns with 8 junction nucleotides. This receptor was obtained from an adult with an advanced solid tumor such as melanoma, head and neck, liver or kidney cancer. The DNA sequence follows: TGTGCCAGCAGTTCCGGATCCGGGACAGGTCGGGATGAGCAGTTCTTC. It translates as CASSSGSGTGRDEQFF.